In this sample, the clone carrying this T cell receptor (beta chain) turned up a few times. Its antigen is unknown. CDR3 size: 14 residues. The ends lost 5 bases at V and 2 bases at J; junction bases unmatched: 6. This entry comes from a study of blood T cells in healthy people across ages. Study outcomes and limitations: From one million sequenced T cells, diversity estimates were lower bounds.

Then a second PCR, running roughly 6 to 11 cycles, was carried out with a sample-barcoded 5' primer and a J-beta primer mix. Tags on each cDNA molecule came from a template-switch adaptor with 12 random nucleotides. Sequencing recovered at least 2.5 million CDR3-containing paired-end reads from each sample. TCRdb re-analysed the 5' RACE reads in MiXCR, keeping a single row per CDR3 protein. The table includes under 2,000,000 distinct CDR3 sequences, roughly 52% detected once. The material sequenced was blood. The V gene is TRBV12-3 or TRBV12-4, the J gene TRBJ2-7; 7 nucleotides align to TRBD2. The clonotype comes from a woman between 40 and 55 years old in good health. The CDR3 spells CASSPSRGAYEQYF. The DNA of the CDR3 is TGTGCCAGCAGTCCTAGTCGGGGGGCCTACGAGCAGTACTTC.